This TCR beta chain was sequenced during a study of blood T cell repertoires in COVID-19. V was trimmed by 3 bases and J by 1 base, leaving 15 bases between them. Germline CDR1 is LGHDT and CDR2 is YNNKEL (reference sequence). The CDR3 spans 16 residues. Here immunoSEQ multiplex PCR was the method, and the copy in TCRdb shows in-frame clones only, minus some. The sample lists nearly 15,000 clones; around 90% were seen once. This clonotype was obtained from a human donor in a cohort sampled during active COVID-19. The chain carries TRBV3-1 (or the pseudogene TRBV3-2) and TRBJ1-2; the D gene is possibly TRBD1 (6 bases). Sequenced sample: peripheral blood. The CDR3 nucleotides are TGTGCCAGCAGCCAGGGAGGGGGTCCCCTTAACTATGGCTACACCTTC. Translation gives CASSQGGGPLNYGYTF.